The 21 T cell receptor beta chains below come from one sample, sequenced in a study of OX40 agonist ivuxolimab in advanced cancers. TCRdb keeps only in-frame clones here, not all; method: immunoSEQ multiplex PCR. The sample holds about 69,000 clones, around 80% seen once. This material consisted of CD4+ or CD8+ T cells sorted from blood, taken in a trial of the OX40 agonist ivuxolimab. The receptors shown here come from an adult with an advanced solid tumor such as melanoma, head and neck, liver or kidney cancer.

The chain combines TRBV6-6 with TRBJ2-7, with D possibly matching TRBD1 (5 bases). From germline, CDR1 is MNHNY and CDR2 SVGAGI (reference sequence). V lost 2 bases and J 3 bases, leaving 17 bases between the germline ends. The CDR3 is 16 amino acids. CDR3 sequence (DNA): TGTGCCAGCAGTTACGGGGCCGGCAGGGTGGGCTACGAGCAGTACTTC. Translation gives CASSYGAGRVGYEQYF.

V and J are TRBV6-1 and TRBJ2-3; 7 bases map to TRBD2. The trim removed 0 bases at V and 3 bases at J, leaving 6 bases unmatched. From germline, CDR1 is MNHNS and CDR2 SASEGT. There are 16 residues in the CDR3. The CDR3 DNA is TGTGCCAGCAGTGAAGCGCGCGGGGGTTGGACAGATACGCAGTATTTT. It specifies CASSEARGGWTDTQYF.

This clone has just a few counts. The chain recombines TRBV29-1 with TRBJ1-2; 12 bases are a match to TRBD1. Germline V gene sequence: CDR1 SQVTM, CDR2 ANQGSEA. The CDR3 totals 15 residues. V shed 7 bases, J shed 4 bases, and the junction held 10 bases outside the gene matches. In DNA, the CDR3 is TGCAGCGGGTTTTCCGGGACAGGGGGCCTCTATGGCTACACCTTC. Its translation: CSGFSGTGGLYGYTF.

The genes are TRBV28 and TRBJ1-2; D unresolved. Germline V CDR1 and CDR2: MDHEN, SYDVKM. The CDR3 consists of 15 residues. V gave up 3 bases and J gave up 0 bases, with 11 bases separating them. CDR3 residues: CASSFGGLANYGYTF. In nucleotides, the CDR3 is TGTGCCAGCAGTTTCGGTGGATTAGCTAACTATGGCTACACCTTC.

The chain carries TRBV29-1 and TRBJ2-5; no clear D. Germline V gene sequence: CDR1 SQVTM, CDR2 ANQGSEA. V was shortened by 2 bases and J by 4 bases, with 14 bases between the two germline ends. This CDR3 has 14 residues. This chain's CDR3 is CSVELSGGIETQYF. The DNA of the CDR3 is TGCAGCGTTGAATTGTCAGGTGGCATAGAGACCCAGTACTTC.

This chain's CDR3 is CASSPPGQGSSYEQYF. The CDR3 DNA reads as TGTGCCAGCAGCCCCCCGGGACAGGGGTCCTCCTACGAGCAGTACTTC. The chain is built from TRBV5-5 and TRBJ2-7, with 10 bases identical to TRBD1. The germline gives CDR1 SGHKS, CDR2 YYEKEE (reference sequence). Trimming at V came to 4 bases and at J to 0 bases, leaving 7 bases not matched to a gene. The CDR3 spans 16 residues.

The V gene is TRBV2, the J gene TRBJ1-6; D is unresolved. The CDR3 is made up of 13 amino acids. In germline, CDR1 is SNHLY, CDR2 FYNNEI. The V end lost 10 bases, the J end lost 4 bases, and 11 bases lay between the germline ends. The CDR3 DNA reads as TGTGCCACAGTTGAGGCTTATAATTCACCCCTCCACTTT. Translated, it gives CATVEAYNSPLHF.

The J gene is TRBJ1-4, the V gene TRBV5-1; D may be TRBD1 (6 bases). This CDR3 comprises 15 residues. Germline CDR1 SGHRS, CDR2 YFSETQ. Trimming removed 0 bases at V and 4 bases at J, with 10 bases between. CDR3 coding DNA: TGCGCCAGCAGCTTGGGGGGGCTCATTAATGAAAAACTGTTTTTT. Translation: CASSLGGLINEKLFF.

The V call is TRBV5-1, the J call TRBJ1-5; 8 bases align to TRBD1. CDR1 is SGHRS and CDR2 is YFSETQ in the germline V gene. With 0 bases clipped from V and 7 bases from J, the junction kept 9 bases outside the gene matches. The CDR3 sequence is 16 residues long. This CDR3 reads CASSLGSGGAEQPQHF. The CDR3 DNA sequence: TGCGCCAGCAGCTTGGGGTCAGGGGGCGCGGAGCAGCCCCAGCATTTT.

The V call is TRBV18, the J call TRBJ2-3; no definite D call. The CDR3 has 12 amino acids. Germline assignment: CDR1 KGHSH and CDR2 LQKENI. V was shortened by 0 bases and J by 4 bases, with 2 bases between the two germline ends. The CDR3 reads CASSPPSDTQYF. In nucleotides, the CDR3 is TGTGCCAGCTCACCACCCTCAGATACGCAGTATTTT.

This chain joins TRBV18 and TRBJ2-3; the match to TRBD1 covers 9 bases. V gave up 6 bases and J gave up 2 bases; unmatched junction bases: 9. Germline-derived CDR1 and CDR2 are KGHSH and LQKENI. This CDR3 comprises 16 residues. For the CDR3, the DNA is TGTGCCAGCTCGGGCCGGACAGGGGCACTCACAGATACGCAGTATTTT. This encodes CASSGRTGALTDTQYF. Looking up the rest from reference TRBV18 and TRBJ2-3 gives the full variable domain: NAGVMQNPRHLVRRRGQEARLRCSPMKGHSHVYWYRQLPEEGLKFMVYLQKENIIDESGMPKERFSAEFPKEGPSILRIQQVVRGDSAAYFCASSGRTGALTDTQYFGPGTRLTVL.

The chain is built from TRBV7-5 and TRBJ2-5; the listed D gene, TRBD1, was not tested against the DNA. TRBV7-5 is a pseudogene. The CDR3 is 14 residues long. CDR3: CARSLQGSQETQYF. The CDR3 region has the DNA TGTGCCAGAAGCCTACAGGGGTCCCAAGAGACCCAGTACTTC.

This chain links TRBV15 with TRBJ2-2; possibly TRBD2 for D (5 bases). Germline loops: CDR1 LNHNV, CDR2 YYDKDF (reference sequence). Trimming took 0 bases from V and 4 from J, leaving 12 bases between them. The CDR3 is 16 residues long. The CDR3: CATSREAGQATGELFF. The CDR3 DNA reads TGTGCCACCAGCAGAGAGGCGGGCCAGGCCACCGGGGAGCTGTTTTTT.

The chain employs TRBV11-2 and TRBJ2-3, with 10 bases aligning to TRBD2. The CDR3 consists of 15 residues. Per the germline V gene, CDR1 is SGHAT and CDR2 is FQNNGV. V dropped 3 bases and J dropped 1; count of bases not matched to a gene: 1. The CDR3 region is CASSFSGRGTDTQYF. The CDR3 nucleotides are TGTGCCAGCAGCTTCAGCGGGAGGGGCACAGATACGCAGTATTTT. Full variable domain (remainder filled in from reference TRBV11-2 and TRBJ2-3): EAGVAQSPRYKIIEKRQSVAFWCNPISGHATLYWYQQILGQGPKLLIQFQNNGVVDDSQLPKDRFSAERLKGVDSTLKIQPAKLEDSAVYLCASSFSGRGTDTQYFGPGTRLTVL.

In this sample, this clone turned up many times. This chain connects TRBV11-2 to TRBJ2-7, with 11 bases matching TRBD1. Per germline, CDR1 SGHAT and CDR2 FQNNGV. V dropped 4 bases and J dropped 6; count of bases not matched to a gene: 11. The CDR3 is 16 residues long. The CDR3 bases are TGTGCCAGCAGCTCCGGCCTCGGACAGGGGGCTCTCGAGCAGTACTTC. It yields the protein CASSSGLGQGALEQYF.

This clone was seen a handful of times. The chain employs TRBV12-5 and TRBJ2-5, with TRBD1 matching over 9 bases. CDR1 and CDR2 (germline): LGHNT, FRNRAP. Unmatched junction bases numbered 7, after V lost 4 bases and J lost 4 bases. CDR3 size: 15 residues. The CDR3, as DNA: TGTGCTAGTGGTTACTCCGGGACAGGGCGAGAGACCCAGTACTTC. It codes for CASGYSGTGRETQYF.

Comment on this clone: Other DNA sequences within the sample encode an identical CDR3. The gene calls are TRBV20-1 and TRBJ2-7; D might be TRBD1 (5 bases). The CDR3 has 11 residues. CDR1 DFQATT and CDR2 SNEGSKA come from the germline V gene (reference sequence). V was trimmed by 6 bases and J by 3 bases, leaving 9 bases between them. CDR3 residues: CSARQGYEQYF. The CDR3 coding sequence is TGCAGTGCACGTCAGGGCTACGAGCAGTACTTC.

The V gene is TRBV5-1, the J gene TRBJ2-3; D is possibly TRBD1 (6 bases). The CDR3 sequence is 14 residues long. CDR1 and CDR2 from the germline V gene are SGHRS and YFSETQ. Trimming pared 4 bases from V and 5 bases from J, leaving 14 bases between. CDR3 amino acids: CASSPDSRGDTQYF. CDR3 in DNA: TGCGCCAGCAGCCCGGACTCCAGGGGAGATACGCAGTATTTT.

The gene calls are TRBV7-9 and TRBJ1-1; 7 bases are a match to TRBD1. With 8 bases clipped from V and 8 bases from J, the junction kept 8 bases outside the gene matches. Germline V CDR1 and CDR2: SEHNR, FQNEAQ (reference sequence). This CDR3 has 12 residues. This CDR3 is CASAWDSLEAFF. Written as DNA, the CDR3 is TGTGCCAGCGCCTGGGACAGCTTAGAAGCTTTCTTT.

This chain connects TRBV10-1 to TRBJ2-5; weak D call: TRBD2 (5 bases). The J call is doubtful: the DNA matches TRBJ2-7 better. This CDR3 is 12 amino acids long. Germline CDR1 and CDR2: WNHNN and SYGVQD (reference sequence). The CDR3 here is CASSSTRGEQYF. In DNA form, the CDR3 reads TGCGCCAGCAGCTCCACTAGAGGCGAGCAGTACTTC.

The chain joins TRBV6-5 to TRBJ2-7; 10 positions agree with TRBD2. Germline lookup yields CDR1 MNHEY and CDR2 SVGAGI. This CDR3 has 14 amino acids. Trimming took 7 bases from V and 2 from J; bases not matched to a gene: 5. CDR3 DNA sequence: TGTGCCAGCACCTCTAGCGGGGGCCCCTACGAGCAGTACTTC. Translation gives CASTSSGGPYEQYF.